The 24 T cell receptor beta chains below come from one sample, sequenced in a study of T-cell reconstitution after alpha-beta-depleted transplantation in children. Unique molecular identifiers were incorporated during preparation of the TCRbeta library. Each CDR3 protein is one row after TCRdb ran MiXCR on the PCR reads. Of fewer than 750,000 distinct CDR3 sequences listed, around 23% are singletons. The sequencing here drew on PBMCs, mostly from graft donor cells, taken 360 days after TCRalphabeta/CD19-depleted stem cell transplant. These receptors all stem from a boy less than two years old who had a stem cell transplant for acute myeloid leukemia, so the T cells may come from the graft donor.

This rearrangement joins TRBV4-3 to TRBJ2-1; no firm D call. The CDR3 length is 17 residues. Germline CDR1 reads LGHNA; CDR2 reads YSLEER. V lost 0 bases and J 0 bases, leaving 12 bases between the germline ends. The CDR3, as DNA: TGCGCCAGCAGCCAAGAATGGCACCCGAGCTCCTACAATGAGCAGTTCTTC. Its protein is CASSQEWHPSSYNEQFF.

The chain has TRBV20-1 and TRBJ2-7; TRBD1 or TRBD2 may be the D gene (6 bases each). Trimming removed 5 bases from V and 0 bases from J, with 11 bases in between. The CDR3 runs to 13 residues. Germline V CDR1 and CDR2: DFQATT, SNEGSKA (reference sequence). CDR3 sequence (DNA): TGCAGTGCTCGGCGGGACAACTCCTACGAGCAGTACGTC. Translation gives CSARRDNSYEQYV.

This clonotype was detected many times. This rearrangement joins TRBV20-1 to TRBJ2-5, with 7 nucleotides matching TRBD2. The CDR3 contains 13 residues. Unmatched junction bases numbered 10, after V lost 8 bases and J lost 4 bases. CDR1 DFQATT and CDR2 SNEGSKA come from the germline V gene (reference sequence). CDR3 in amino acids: CSPWGGLPETQYF. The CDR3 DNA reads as TGCAGTCCATGGGGGGGTCTTCCAGAGACCCAGTACTTC.

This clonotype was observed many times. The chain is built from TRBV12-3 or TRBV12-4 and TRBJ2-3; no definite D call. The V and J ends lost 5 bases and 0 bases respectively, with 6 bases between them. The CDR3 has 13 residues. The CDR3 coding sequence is TGTGCCAGCAGTAGCCACAGCACAGATACGCAGTATTTT. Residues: CASSSHSTDTQYF.

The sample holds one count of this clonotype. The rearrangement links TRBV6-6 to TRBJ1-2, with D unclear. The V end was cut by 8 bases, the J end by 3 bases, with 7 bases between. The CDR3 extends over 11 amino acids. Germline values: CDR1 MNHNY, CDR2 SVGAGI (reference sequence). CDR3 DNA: TGTGCCAGCTTTACAGACTATGGCTACACCTTC. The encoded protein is CASFTDYGYTF.

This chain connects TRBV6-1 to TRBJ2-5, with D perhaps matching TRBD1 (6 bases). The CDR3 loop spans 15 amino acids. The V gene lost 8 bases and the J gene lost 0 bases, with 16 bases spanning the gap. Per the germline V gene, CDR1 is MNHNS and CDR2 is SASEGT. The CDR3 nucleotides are TGTGCCAGCTCCCCCGGCCAGGGGTACCAAGAGACCCAGTACTTC. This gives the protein CASSPGQGYQETQYF.

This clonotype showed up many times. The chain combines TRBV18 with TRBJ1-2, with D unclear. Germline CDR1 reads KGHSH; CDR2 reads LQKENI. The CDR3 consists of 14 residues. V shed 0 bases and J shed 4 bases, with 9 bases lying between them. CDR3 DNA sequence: TGTGCCAGCTCACCACCGTACAGCCCCTATGGCTACACCTTC. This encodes CASSPPYSPYGYTF.

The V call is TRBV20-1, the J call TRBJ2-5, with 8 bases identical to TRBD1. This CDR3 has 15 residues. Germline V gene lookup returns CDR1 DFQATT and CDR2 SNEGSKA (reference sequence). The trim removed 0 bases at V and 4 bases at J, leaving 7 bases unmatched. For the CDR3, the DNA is TGCAGTGCTAGAGATCATAGTCAGGGGGCAGAGACCCAGTACTTC. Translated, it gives CSARDHSQGAETQYF.

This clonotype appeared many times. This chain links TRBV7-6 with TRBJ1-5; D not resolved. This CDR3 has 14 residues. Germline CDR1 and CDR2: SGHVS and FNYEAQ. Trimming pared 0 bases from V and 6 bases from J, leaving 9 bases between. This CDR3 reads CASSLAAASQPQHF. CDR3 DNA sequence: TGTGCCAGCAGCTTAGCGGCAGCCAGTCAGCCCCAGCATTTT. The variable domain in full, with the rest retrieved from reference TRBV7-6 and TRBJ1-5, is GAGVSQSPRYKVTKRGQDVALRCDPISGHVSLYWYRQALGQGPEFLTYFNYEAQQDKSGLPNDRFSAERPEGSISTLTIQRTEQRDSAMYRCASSLAAASQPQHFGDGTRLSIL.

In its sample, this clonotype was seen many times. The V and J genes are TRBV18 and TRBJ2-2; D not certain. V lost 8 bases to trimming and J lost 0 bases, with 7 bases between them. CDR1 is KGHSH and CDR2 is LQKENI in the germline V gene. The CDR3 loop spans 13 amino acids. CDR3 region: CASSPPNTGELFF. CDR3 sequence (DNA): TGTGCCAGCAGCCCCCCGAACACCGGGGAGCTGTTTTTT.

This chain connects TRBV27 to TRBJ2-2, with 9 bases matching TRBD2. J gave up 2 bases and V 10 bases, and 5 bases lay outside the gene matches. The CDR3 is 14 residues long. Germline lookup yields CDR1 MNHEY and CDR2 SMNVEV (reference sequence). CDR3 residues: CATQRGANTGELFF. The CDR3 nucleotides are TGTGCCACCCAGCGGGGGGCTAACACCGGGGAGCTGTTTTTT.

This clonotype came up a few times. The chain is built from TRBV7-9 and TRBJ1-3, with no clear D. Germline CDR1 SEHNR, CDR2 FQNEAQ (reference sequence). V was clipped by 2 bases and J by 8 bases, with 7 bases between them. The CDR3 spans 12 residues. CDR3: CASSLYRDTIYF. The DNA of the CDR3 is TGTGCCAGCAGCTTATACAGAGACACCATATATTTT.

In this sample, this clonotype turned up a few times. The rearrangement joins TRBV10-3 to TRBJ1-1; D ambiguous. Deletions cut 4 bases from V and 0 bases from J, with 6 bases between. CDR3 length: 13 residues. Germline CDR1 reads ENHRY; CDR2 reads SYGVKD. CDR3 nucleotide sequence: TGTGCCATCAGTGTCCTGATGAACACTGAAGCTTTCTTT. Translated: CAISVLMNTEAFF.

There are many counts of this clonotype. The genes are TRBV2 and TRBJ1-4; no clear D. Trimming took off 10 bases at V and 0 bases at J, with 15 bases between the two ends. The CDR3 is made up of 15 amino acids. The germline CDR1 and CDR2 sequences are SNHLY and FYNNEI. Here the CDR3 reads CATKREGPTNEKLFF. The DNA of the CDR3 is TGTGCCACAAAACGGGAGGGCCCAACTAATGAAAAACTGTTTTTT.

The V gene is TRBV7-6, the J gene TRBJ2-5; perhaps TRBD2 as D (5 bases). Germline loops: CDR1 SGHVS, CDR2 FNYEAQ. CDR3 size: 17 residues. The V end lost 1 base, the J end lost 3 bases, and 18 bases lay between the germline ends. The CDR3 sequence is CASSLGGIKRLKETQYF. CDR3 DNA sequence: TGTGCCAGCAGCTTAGGAGGAATTAAGCGGCTTAAAGAGACCCAGTACTTC. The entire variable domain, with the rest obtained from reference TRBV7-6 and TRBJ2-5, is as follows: GAGVSQSPRYKVTKRGQDVALRCDPISGHVSLYWYRQALGQGPEFLTYFNYEAQQDKSGLPNDRFSAERPEGSISTLTIQRTEQRDSAMYRCASSLGGIKRLKETQYFGPGTRLLVL.

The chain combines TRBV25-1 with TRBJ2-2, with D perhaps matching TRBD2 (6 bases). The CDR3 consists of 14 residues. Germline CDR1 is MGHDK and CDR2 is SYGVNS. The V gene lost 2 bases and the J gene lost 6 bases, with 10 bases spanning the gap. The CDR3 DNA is TGTGCCAGCAGTGAACGCGGGGATTCCGGGGAGCTGTTTTTT. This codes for CASSERGDSGELFF.

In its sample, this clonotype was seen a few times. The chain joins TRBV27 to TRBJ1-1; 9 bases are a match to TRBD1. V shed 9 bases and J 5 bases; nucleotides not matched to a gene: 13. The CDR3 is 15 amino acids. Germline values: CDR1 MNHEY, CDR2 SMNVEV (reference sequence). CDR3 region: CASAPGQGAPTEAFF. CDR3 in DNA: TGTGCCAGTGCGCCGGGACAGGGAGCCCCTACTGAAGCTTTCTTT.

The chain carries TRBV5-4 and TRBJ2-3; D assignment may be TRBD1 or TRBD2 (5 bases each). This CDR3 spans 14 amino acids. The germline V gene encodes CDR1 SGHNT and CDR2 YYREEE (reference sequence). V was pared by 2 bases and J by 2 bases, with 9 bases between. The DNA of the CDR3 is TGTGCCAGCAGCTTCGGGACCCCCACAGATACGCAGTATTTT. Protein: CASSFGTPTDTQYF.

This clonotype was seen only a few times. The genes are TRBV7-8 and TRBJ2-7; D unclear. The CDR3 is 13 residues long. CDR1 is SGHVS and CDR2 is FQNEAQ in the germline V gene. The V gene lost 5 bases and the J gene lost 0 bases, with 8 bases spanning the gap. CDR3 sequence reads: CASSPPHSYEQYF. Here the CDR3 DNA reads TGTGCCAGCAGCCCGCCCCACTCCTACGAGCAGTACTTC.

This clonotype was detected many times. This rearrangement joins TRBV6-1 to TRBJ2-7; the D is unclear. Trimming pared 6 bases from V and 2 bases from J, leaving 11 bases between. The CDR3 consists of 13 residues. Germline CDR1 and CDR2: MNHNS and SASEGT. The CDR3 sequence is CASSIGPTYEQYF. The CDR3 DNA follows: TGTGCCAGCAGCATCGGACCTACCTACGAGCAGTACTTC.

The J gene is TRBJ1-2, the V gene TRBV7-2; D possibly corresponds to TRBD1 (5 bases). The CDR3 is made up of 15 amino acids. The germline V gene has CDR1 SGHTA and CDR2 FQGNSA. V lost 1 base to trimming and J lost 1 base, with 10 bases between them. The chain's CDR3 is CASSLEQAYNYGYTF. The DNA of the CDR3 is TGTGCCAGCAGCTTAGAACAGGCATATAACTATGGCTACACCTTC.

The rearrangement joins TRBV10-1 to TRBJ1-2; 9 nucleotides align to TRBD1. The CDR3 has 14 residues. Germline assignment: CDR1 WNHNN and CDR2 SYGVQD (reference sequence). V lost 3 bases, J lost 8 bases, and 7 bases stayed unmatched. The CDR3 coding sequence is TGCGCCAGCAGTGAAGGGACAGGGACAGGCGGCTACACCTTC. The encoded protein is CASSEGTGTGGYTF.

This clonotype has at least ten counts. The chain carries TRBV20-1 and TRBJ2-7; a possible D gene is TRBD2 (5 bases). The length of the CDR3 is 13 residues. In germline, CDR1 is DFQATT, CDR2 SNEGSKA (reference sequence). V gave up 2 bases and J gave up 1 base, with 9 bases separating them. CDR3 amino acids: CSARRRASYEQYF. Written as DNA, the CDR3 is TGCAGTGCTAGAAGGCGGGCATCCTACGAGCAGTACTTC.

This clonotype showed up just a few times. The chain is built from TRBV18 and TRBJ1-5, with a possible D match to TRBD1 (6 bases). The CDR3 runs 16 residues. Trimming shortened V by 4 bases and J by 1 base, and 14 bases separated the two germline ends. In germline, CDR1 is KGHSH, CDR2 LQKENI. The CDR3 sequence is CASSLGQRMSNQPQHF. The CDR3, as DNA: TGTGCCAGCTCACTAGGACAGAGGATGAGCAATCAGCCCCAGCATTTT.